The following is a T cell receptor beta chain sequence with its context. The data derive from a study of blood T cell repertoires in COVID-19. On the study more broadly: Samples representing acute and convalescent COVID-19 were sourced from the United States, Italy and Spain.

J was trimmed by 7 bases and V by 5 bases; bases with no gene match: 6. This CDR3 spans 15 amino acids. Germline CDR1 SGHRS, CDR2 YFSETQ. Some clones are missing from TCRdb's copy, which holds only in-frame ones; the method was immunoSEQ multiplex PCR. The data hold roughly 250,000 clones, with roughly 88% observed a single time. This sequence joins TRBV5-1 and TRBJ2-1; 13 bases line up with TRBD2. The source is a woman aged 25 to 39 with acute or convalescent COVID-19. The sample comprised peripheral blood. The CDR3 coding sequence is TGCGCCAGCAGGCTGACGGGACTAGCGGGGAATGAGCAGTTCTTC. The encoded protein is CASRLTGLAGNEQFF.